This is a list of T cell receptor beta chains from one sample in a study of cytomegalovirus exposure and HLA in healthy donors. Here immunoSEQ multiplex PCR was the method, and the copy in TCRdb shows in-frame clones only, minus some. The sample lists approximately 72,000 clones, 50% to 80% occurring once. The specimen sequenced was PBMCs. The receptors stem from a man in his forties in good health and CMV-seropositive. Both conserved end residues are part of each CDR3. Each record gives: D gene, V gene, clone size, J gene, CDR3 protein, CDR3 DNA. D genes are given only for firm matches. Size values are once, few and many counts, or a class for expanded clones, and some rows have none.

d_gene: .; v_gene: TRBV30; abundance: .; j_gene: TRBJ2-5; CDR3aa: CAWSAPAGVRQYF; CDR3nt: TGTGCCTGGAGTGCTCCGGCAGGGGTTAGGCAGTACTTC
d_gene: .; v_gene: TRBV10-3; abundance: .; j_gene: TRBJ2-1; CDR3aa: CAIQTGTSVMVEQFF; CDR3nt: TGTGCCATCCAAACCGGGACATCAGTGATGGTTGAGCAGTTCTTC
d_gene: TRBD1; v_gene: TRBV5-6; abundance: .; j_gene: TRBJ2-2; CDR3aa: CASTPGTEIGELFF; CDR3nt: TGTGCCAGCACCCCCGGGACAGAGATCGGGGAGCTGTTTTTT
d_gene: TRBD1; v_gene: TRBV2; abundance: .; j_gene: TRBJ2-6; CDR3aa: CAGSRQGQGGANVLTF; CDR3nt: TGTGCCGGCAGTCGACAGGGGCAGGGTGGGGCCAACGTCCTGACTTTC
d_gene: .; v_gene: TRBV5-1; abundance: few; j_gene: TRBJ2-7; CDR3aa: CASSDSSYEQYF; CDR3nt: TGCGCCAGCTCTGACAGCTCCTACGAGCAGTACTTC
d_gene: .; v_gene: TRBV28; abundance: .; j_gene: TRBJ2-5; CDR3aa: CASSLSGEQYF; CDR3nt: TGTGCCAGCAGTTTAAGCGGTGAGCAGTACTTC
d_gene: .; v_gene: TRBV25-1; abundance: .; j_gene: TRBJ2-7; CDR3aa: CASSDWQGSYEQYF; CDR3nt: TGTGCCAGCAGTGACTGGCAGGGCTCCTACGAGCAGTACTTC
d_gene: .; v_gene: TRBV9; abundance: .; j_gene: TRBJ2-3; CDR3aa: CASSVDAGRSDTQYF; CDR3nt: TGTGCCAGCAGCGTAGATGCGGGGCGGTCAGATACGCAGTATTTT
d_gene: TRBD1; v_gene: TRBV6-5; abundance: .; j_gene: TRBJ1-2; CDR3aa: CASSYIQGGNYGYTF; CDR3nt: TGTGCCAGCAGTTACATTCAGGGGGGCAACTATGGCTACACCTTC
d_gene: .; v_gene: TRBV2; abundance: .; j_gene: TRBJ1-1; CDR3aa: CATQQSGIELGTEAFF; CDR3nt: TGTGCCACCCAACAAAGCGGGATTGAGTTAGGGACTGAAGCTTTCTTT
d_gene: TRBD2; v_gene: TRBV4-1; abundance: .; j_gene: TRBJ2-1; CDR3aa: CASAQTSGGGSSYNEQFF; CDR3nt: TGCGCCAGCGCGCAGACTAGCGGGGGGGGGAGCTCCTACAATGAGCAGTTCTTC
d_gene: .; v_gene: TRBV4-2; abundance: .; j_gene: TRBJ2-5; CDR3aa: CASSLGWGLQETQYF; CDR3nt: TGTGCCAGCAGCCTCGGATGGGGACTGCAAGAGACCCAGTACTTC
d_gene: TRBD1; v_gene: TRBV28; abundance: .; j_gene: TRBJ1-1; CDR3aa: CASSPAIGQGPEAFF; CDR3nt: TGTGCCAGCAGCCCGGCGATAGGACAGGGCCCCGAAGCTTTCTTT
d_gene: TRBD1; v_gene: TRBV27; abundance: once; j_gene: TRBJ2-5; CDR3aa: CASSSGQGWETQYF; CDR3nt: TGTGCCAGCAGTTCCGGACAGGGCTGGGAGACCCAGTACTTC